The next 27 T cell receptor beta chains were all read from a single sample in a study of cytomegalovirus exposure and HLA in healthy donors. It was with 60 Vbeta and 13 Jbeta primers that the PCR ran. The protocol was immunoSEQ multiplex PCR, while the TCRdb copy is restricted to in-frame clones and leaves out a portion. The sample features 55,000 to 85,000 clones, with about 3.8% in its top ten. Sequences were obtained from PBMCs. These receptor sequences come from a female donor in good health and CMV-seropositive.

The chain joins TRBV28 to TRBJ2-3; D uncertain. This CDR3 region has 12 residues. Germline V gives CDR1 MDHEN, CDR2 SYDVKM. V was cut by 3 bases and J by 10 bases, with 11 bases left in between. The CDR3 DNA follows: TGTGCCAGCAGTTTCAGTCGAAGTTCGCAGTATTTT. It specifies CASSFSRSSQYF.

The J gene is TRBJ1-2, the V gene TRBV28; possibly TRBD1 for D (6 bases). Per germline, CDR1 MDHEN and CDR2 SYDVKM. Trimming left V 2 bases short and J 3 bases short, with 10 bases between. The CDR3 is 14 amino acids. DNA of the CDR3: TGTGCCAGCAGTTTAGGGACAAGAGACTATGGCTACACCTTC. This sequence encodes CASSLGTRDYGYTF.

The chain recombines TRBV30 with TRBJ1-4; D gene unclear. Germline values: CDR1 GTSNPN, CDR2 SVGIG (reference sequence). This CDR3 spans 11 amino acids. V lost 5 bases to trimming and J lost 8 bases, with 9 bases between them. The DNA for the CDR3 is TGTGCCTGGGGGAGAGGGGAAAAACTGTTTTTT. Protein sequence: CAWGRGEKLFF.

The chain combines TRBV14 with TRBJ2-5, with 8 bases that match TRBD1. The germline V gene encodes CDR1 SGHDN and CDR2 FVKESK. V trimming: 0 bases; J trimming: 5 bases; junction bases outside the gene matches: 17. The CDR3 has 19 amino acids. The CDR3 loop is CASSQEKGLDRVRWETQYF. CDR3 bases: TGTGCCAGCAGCCAAGAAAAGGGCCTGGACAGGGTAAGATGGGAGACCCAGTACTTC.

This chain connects TRBV11-3 to TRBJ1-2; 9 bases match TRBD1. Per germline, CDR1 SGHNT and CDR2 YENEEA. This CDR3 is 13 amino acids long. V lost 4 bases to trimming and J lost 7 bases; unmatched junction nucleotides: 4. CDR3 nucleotides: TGTGCCAGCAGCTCGGACAGGGGAAGTGGCTACACCTTC. Translating it yields CASSSDRGSGYTF.

The chain has TRBV6-6 and TRBJ1-2; no clear D. The CDR3 is 11 amino acids. The germline V gene has CDR1 MNHNY and CDR2 SVGAGI (reference sequence). V was clipped by 5 bases and J by 7 bases, with 8 bases between them. CDR3 protein: CASSDYGGYTF. The CDR3 nucleotides are TGTGCCAGCAGTGACTACGGTGGCTACACCTTC.

V usage is TRBV5-6 and J usage is TRBJ2-5; 8 bases map to TRBD1. Per germline, CDR1 SGHDT and CDR2 YYEEEE. Trimming cost V 3 bases and J 2 bases; bases outside gene matches: 3. The CDR3 consists of 14 residues. The CDR3 sequence is CASSWTGLQETQYF. The CDR3 nucleotides read TGTGCCAGCAGCTGGACAGGGCTTCAAGAGACCCAGTACTTC.

The chain employs TRBV5-8 and TRBJ2-2; the match to TRBD1 covers 7 bases. Trimming removed 2 bases from V and 3 bases from J; junction bases left unmatched: 4. Germline loops: CDR1 SGHTS, CDR2 YDEGEE. The CDR3 covers 15 residues. CDR3 DNA sequence: TGTGCCAGCAGCTTCCGGACAGGAGACACCGGGGAGCTGTTTTTT. Translated, it gives CASSFRTGDTGELFF.

The chain links TRBV4-2 to TRBJ2-5; 10 positions agree with TRBD1. Germline CDR1 and CDR2: LGHNA and YNFKEQ. The CDR3 runs to 15 residues. V dropped 2 bases and J dropped 4; count of bases not matched to a gene: 4. CDR3 in DNA: TGTGCCAGCAGCCAACAGGACAGGGGGGCAGAGACCCAGTACTTC. Its protein product is CASSQQDRGAETQYF.

CDR3 region: CASSKPSGLPYEQYF. The CDR3 bases are TGTGCCAGCAGTAAGCCCTCGGGACTACCTTACGAGCAGTACTTC. V and J are TRBV27 and TRBJ2-7; 7 bases line up with TRBD2. Germline V gives CDR1 MNHEY, CDR2 SMNVEV (reference sequence). Unmatched junction bases numbered 11, after V lost 5 bases and J lost 4 bases. The CDR3 runs to 15 residues.

The V call is TRBV7-9, the J call TRBJ1-1, with 8 bases fitting TRBD1. J lost 4 bases, V lost 6 bases, and 7 bases had no gene match. CDR1 is SEHNR and CDR2 is FQNEAQ in the germline V gene (reference sequence). This CDR3 contains 14 residues. The CDR3, as DNA: TGTGCCAGCAGGCCGGGGACAGGTCCCACTGAAGCTTTCTTT. Translating it yields CASRPGTGPTEAFF.

The rearrangement joins TRBV6-5 to TRBJ1-5; D unresolved. Germline loops: CDR1 MNHEY, CDR2 SVGAGI. Trimming shortened V by 6 bases and J by 6 bases, and 12 bases separated the two germline ends. CDR3 size: 13 residues. CDR3 bases: TGTGCCAGCAGCCCTATGCGGGGTCAGCCCCAGCATTTT. Its protein is CASSPMRGQPQHF.

The chain links TRBV7-9 to TRBJ2-7, with a tentative D call TRBD1 (6 bases). Trimming stripped 4 bases from V and 3 bases from J, with 13 bases between. Germline V gene data show CDR1 as SEHNR and CDR2 as FQNEAQ (reference sequence). There are 14 residues in the CDR3. In DNA form, the CDR3 reads TGTGCCAGCAGCTCTGGGGGCAGGGGCTACGAGCAGTACTTC. Translation: CASSSGGRGYEQYF.

The chain carries TRBV6-6 and TRBJ2-5; D might be TRBD2 (6 bases). V was trimmed by 6 bases and J by 8 bases, leaving 16 bases between them. The CDR3 extends over 13 amino acids. CDR1 is MNHNY and CDR2 is SVGAGI in the germline V gene (reference sequence). CDR3 amino acids: CASSPGTGGTQYF. DNA of the CDR3: TGTGCCAGCAGCCCAGGGACTGGCGGAACCCAGTACTTC.

The chain links TRBV10-1 to TRBJ1-5; 8 nucleotides align to TRBD1. CDR1 is WNHNN, CDR2 SYGVQD, per germline (reference sequence). The J segment lost 7 bases and the V segment lost 6 bases, leaving 5 bases of the junction unmatched. The CDR3 runs to 13 residues. The CDR3 nucleotides are TGCGCCAGCAGCAGGGGGCTTGGACAGCCCCAGCATTTT. Its protein product is CASSRGLGQPQHF.

This chain uses TRBV4-3 with TRBJ2-3, with D perhaps TRBD2 (7 bases). The V end was cut by 4 bases, the J end by 4 bases, with 18 bases between. The CDR3 loop spans 16 amino acids. Germline V gives CDR1 LGHNA, CDR2 YSLEER. The CDR3 region is CASSPYSRGRPDTQYF. CDR3 in DNA: TGCGCCAGCAGCCCCTACTCGCGGGGGCGACCAGATACGCAGTATTTT.

The chain recombines TRBV5-1 with TRBJ1-2, with TRBD1 matching 10 bases. This CDR3 is built from 15 residues. Germline V gene sequence: CDR1 SGHRS, CDR2 YFSETQ. V lost 3 bases and J lost 4; bases outside the gene matches: 6. Here the CDR3 reads CASSSGQGTRYGYTF. CDR3 sequence (DNA): TGCGCCAGCAGCTCGGGACAGGGGACCCGCTATGGCTACACCTTC.

The rearrangement joins TRBV18 to TRBJ1-5, with D possibly matching TRBD1 (5 bases). Trimming left V 5 bases short and J 0 bases short, with 11 bases between. The CDR3 covers 15 residues. Germline CDR1 and CDR2: KGHSH and LQKENI. The CDR3 DNA reads TGTGCCAGCTCATCCGACAGCCTTAGCAATCAGCCCCAGCATTTT. Encoded protein: CASSSDSLSNQPQHF.

This chain joins TRBV11-2 and TRBJ1-3; TRBD1 might be the D (6 bases). This CDR3 has 15 amino acids. The V end lost 4 bases, the J end lost 0 bases, and 10 bases lay between the germline ends. The germline gives CDR1 SGHAT, CDR2 FQNNGV. CDR3 region: CASSSGVGSGNTIYF. CDR3 DNA: TGTGCCAGCAGCTCAGGGGTAGGCTCTGGAAACACCATATATTTT.

V usage is TRBV7-6 and J usage is TRBJ1-2; maybe TRBD1 (5 bases). Germline V lookup: CDR1 SGHVS, CDR2 FNYEAQ. Trimming removed 2 bases at V and 6 bases at J, with 10 bases between. The CDR3 is 13 amino acids. CDR3: CASSLSGGDGYTF. For the CDR3, the DNA is TGTGCCAGCAGCTTATCCGGGGGAGATGGCTACACCTTC.

The chain links TRBV11-2 to TRBJ1-2, with a weak D call TRBD1 (5 bases). CDR1 is SGHAT and CDR2 is FQNNGV in the germline V gene. The CDR3 extends over 14 amino acids. V lost 3 bases and J 8 bases, leaving 16 bases between the germline ends. The DNA of the CDR3 is TGTGCCAGCAGCTTTACCAGGGCGCCCGGAGGCTACACCTTC. Amino acid sequence: CASSFTRAPGGYTF.

This sequence joins TRBV7-9 and TRBJ1-1, with D maybe TRBD1 (5 bases). Looked up from germline, CDR1 is SEHNR and CDR2 is FQNEAQ (reference sequence). The length of the CDR3 is 13 residues. Trimming pared 8 bases from V and 2 bases from J, leaving 12 bases between. CDR3 residues: CASLRGGNTEAFF. The CDR3 DNA is TGTGCCAGCCTCCGGGGGGGAAACACTGAAGCTTTCTTT. Looking up the rest from reference TRBV7-9 and TRBJ1-1 gives the full variable domain: DTGVSQNPRHKITKRGQNVTFRCDPISEHNRLYWYRQTLGQGPEFLTYFQNEAQLEKSRLLSDRFSAERPKGSFSTLEIQRTEQGDSAMYLCASLRGGNTEAFFGQGTRLTVV.

The chain couples TRBV7-3 to TRBJ2-5, with 8 bases aligning to TRBD2. From germline, CDR1 is SGHTA and CDR2 FQGTGA. The length of the CDR3 is 14 residues. The trim removed 4 bases at V and 5 bases at J, leaving 6 bases unmatched. CDR3 bases: TGTGCCAGCAGCTATGCGGGGGGCGGTGAGACCCAGTACTTC. It yields the protein CASSYAGGGETQYF.

V usage is TRBV7-9 and J usage is TRBJ2-7; D is possibly TRBD2 (6 bases). The CDR3 runs 15 residues. V lost 2 bases and J 3 bases, leaving 14 bases between the germline ends. Looked up from germline, CDR1 is SEHNR and CDR2 is FQNEAQ (reference sequence). The CDR3 region is CASSLWLASIYEQYF. CDR3 sequence (DNA): TGTGCCAGCAGCTTATGGCTAGCGAGTATCTACGAGCAGTACTTC. The whole variable domain, remainder taken from reference TRBV7-9 and TRBJ2-7, is DTGVSQNPRHKITKRGQNVTFRCDPISEHNRLYWYRQTLGQGPEFLTYFQNEAQLEKSRLLSDRFSAERPKGSFSTLEIQRTEQGDSAMYLCASSLWLASIYEQYFGPGTRLTVT.

This rearrangement joins TRBV28 to TRBJ2-1; no clear D. Germline loops: CDR1 MDHEN, CDR2 SYDVKM. Trimming removed 6 bases from V and 4 bases from J, with 10 bases in between. This CDR3 region has 13 residues. The CDR3 DNA follows: TGTGCCAGCAGGGGCCGTGGGTACAATGAGCAGTTCTTC. This translates into CASRGRGYNEQFF.

J is TRBJ2-2 and V is TRBV18; D gene ambiguous. This CDR3 has 16 amino acids. The V gene's germline CDR1 is KGHSH and CDR2 LQKENI. With 3 bases removed from V and 1 base from J, the gap between germline ends came to 12 bases. CDR3 in DNA: TGTGCCAGCTCACCGCGCTTTAGTGAGAACACCGGGGAGCTGTTTTTT. Translated, it gives CASSPRFSENTGELFF.

CDR3 DNA sequence: TGTGCCAGCAGCTCGCAGGGGGCAAGGTACAATGAGCAGTTCTTC. This encodes CASSSQGARYNEQFF. The J gene is TRBJ2-1, the V gene TRBV11-1; 8 bases are a match to TRBD1. From germline, CDR1 is SGHAT and CDR2 FQDESV (reference sequence). This CDR3 comprises 15 residues. Trimming removed 4 bases from V and 4 bases from J; junction bases left unmatched: 6.